This TCR beta chain was recovered during a study of human T cells and chemical hapten exposure. Findings of the study overall: Versus controls, significantly more large CDR3 similarity clusters arose from expanded TCRs.

TCRdb analysed the RACE reads with MiXCR anew, one entry per CDR3 protein. The data contain approximately 400,000 distinct CDR3 sequences, 4.8% of them singletons. Described time point: patch test 1, 2 weeks after DPC sensitization. The treatment was: therapeutic diphenylcyclopropenone sensitization with weekly scalp DPC. The starting material, unfractionated whole blood, was used for total RNA extraction. With 6 bases clipped from V and 6 bases from J, the junction kept 5 bases outside the gene matches. This CDR3 has 13 amino acids. The germline V gene has CDR1 SGHVS and CDR2 FQNEAQ. In regard to this clonotype: The antigen is not known.

The J gene is TRBJ1-2, the V gene TRBV7-8; 9 nucleotides align to TRBD1. Here the sequenced sample was whole blood, taken in connection with sensitization to the hapten diphenylcyclopropenone (DPC). This receptor was identified in a woman aged 50 to 60 with alopecia areata. Some clones in this sample may be carry-over from other donors' samples. The CDR3, as DNA: TGTGCCAGCAGTCTGACAGGGGGAAATGGCTACACCTTC. Protein sequence: CASSLTGGNGYTF.